This T cell receptor (beta chain) was sequenced during a study of cytomegalovirus exposure and HLA in healthy donors. Overall study findings and caveats: TRBV6-2, TRBV6-3 and some other V segments were excluded as indistinguishable. In a later analysis, DRB1 alleles had the most associated TCRs; HLA-C alleles the fewest. With later analysis, a missense DCLRE1C variant became linked to TCR beta V- and J-gene trimming.

CDR3 length: 15 amino acids. Germline loops: CDR1 MNHEY, CDR2 SVGAGI. Trimming took 6 bases from V and 4 from J; bases not matched to a gene: 6. As for this clone: The target antigen is unknown.

13 Jbeta primers and 60 Vbeta primers were used for the PCR. The authors' processing: Roughly 73 million unique TCR beta chains, around 10 million of them shared, were counted by a later analysis. Data came from immunoSEQ multiplex PCR; TCRdb stores just in-frame clones and leaves some out. For V, J and clone size, that table is used; D and trimming come from the DNA. The table includes about 200,000 clones, about 82% detected once. J is TRBJ1-3 and V is TRBV6-5, with 10 nucleotides matching TRBD1. This TCR came from a man aged 25 to 45 in good health and CMV-seronegative. Sequences were obtained from PBMCs. For the CDR3, the DNA is TGTGCCAGCAGCGGGGACAGGGGAGGCGGAAACACCATATATTTT. This translates into CASSGDRGGGNTIYF.